This TCR beta chain emerged from a study of T-cell reconstitution after alpha-beta-depleted transplantation in children. At least ten counts were recorded for this clonotype. Preparation of the TCRbeta library used unique molecular identifiers. TCRdb re-analysed the PCR reads in MiXCR, keeping a single row per CDR3 protein. Of about 460,000 distinct CDR3 sequences in the sample, 12% were seen once. The CDR3 has 16 residues. Trimming cost V 5 bases and J 5 bases; bases outside gene matches: 6. The V gene's germline CDR1 is MNHNS and CDR2 SASEGT. The source was PBMCs from the stem cell graft donor, collected from the stem cell graft. This clonotype was sampled from a human donor who donated a stem cell graft to a child with combined immunodeficiency. This rearrangement joins TRBV6-1 to TRBJ2-1, with 13 bases matching TRBD2. The CDR3 loop reads CASSPLGTSGNNEQFF. The CDR3 DNA reads TGTGCCAGCAGTCCACTAGGGACTAGCGGGAACAATGAGCAGTTCTTC.